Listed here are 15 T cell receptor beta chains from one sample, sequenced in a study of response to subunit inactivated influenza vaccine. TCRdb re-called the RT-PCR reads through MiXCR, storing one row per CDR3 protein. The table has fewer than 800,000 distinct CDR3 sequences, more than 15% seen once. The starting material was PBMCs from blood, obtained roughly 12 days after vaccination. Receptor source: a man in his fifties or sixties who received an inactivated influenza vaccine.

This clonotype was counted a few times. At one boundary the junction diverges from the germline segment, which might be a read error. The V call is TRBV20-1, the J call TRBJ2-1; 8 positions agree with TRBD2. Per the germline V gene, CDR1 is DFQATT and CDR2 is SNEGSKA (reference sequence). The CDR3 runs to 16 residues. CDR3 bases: TGCAGTGCTAGAGATTTGCAAACGGGAGGGAGGCATGATCAGTTCTTC. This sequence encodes CSARDLQTGGRHDQFF.

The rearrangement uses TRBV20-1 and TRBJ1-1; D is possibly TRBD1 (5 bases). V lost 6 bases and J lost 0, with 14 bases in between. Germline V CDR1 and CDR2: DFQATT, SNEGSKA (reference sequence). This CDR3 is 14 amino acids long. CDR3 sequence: CSAPDSGMNTEAFF. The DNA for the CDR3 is TGCAGTGCGCCCGACAGTGGCATGAACACTGAAGCTTTCTTT.

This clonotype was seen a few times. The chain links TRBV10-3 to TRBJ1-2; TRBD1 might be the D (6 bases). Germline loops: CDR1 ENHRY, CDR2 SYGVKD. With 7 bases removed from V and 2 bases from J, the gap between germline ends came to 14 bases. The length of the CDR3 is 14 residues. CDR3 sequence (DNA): TGTGCCATCACCACGGACAGCGTCAACTATGGCTACACCTTC. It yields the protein CAITTDSVNYGYTF.

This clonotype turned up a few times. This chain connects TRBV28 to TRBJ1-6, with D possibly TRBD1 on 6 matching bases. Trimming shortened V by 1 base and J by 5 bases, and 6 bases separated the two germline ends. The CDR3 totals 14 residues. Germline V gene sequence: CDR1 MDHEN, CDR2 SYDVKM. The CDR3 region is CASSLYRDNSPLHF. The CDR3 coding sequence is TGTGCCAGCAGTTTATACAGGGATAATTCACCCCTCCACTTT.

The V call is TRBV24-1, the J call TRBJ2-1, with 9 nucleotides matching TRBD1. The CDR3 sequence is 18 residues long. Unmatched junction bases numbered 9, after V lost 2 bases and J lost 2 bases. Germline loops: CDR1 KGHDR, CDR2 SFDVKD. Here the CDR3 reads CATSDSSNRDRAYNEQFF. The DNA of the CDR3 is TGTGCCACCAGTGATTCCTCCAACCGGGACAGGGCCTACAATGAGCAGTTCTTC.

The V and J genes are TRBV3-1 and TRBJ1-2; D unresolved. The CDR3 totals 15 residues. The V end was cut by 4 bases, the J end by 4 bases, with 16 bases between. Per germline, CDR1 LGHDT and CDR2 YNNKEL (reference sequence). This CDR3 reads CASSPPQESTYGYTF. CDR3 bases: TGTGCCAGCAGCCCCCCTCAGGAATCGACCTATGGCTACACCTTC. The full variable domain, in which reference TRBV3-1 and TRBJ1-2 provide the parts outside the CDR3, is DTAVSQTPKYLVTQMGNDKSIKCEQNLGHDTMYWYKQDSKKFLKIMFSYNNKELIINETVPNRFSPKSPDKAHLNLHINSLELGDSAVYFCASSPPQESTYGYTFGSGTRLTVV.

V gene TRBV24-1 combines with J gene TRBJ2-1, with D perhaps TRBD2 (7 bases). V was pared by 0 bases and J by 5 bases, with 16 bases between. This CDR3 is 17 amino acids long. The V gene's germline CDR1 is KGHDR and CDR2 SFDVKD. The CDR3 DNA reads TGTGCCACCAGTGATTTGGGGCGGGGGCTTGGGGACAATGAGCAGTTCTTC. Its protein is CATSDLGRGLGDNEQFF.

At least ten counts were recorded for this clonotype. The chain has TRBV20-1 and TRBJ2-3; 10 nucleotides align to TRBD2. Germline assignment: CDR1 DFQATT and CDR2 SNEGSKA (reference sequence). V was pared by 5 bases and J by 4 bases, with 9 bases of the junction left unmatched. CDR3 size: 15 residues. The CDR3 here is CSAWGAGGPPDTQYF. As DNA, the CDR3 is TGCAGTGCTTGGGGAGCGGGGGGGCCCCCAGATACGCAGTATTTT.

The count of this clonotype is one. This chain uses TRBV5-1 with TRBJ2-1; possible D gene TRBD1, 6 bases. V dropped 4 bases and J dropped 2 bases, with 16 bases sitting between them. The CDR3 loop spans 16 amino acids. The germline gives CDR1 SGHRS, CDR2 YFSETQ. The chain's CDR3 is CASSDVPGHAYNEQFF. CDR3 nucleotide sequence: TGCGCCAGCAGCGACGTACCGGGACATGCCTACAATGAGCAGTTCTTC.

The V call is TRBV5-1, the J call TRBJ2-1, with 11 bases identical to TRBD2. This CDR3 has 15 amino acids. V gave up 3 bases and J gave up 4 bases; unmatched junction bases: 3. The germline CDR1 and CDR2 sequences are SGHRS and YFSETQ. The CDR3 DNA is TGCGCCAGCAGCTCGACTAGCGGGGCTTACAATGAGCAGTTCTTC. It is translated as CASSSTSGAYNEQFF.

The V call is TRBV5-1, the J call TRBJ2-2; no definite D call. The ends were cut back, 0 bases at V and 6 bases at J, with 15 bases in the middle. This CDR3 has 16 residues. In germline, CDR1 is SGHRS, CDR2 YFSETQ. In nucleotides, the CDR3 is TGCGCCAGCAGCTTGGTTGTAGGCTTTCAGGCCGGGGAGCTGTTTTTT. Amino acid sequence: CASSLVVGFQAGELFF.

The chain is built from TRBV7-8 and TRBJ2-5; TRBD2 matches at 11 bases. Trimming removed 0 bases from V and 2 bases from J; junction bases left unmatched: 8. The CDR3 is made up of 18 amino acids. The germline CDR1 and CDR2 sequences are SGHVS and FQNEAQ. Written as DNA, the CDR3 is TGTGCCAGCAGCTTAGCCGGGTCTCTAGCGGGGGGACAAGAGACCCAGTACTTC. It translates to CASSLAGSLAGGQETQYF.

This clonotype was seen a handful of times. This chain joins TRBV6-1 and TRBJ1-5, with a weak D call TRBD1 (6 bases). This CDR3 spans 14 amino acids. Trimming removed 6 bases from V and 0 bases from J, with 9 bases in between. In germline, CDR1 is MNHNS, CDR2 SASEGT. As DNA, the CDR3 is TGTGCCAGCAGGTCGGGGGCTAGCAATCAGCCCCAGCATTTT. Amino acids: CASRSGASNQPQHF.

Written as DNA, the CDR3 is TGTGCCAGCACCGTCGACGAGACCCAGTACTTC. Translating it yields CASTVDETQYF. This chain joins TRBV6-2 or TRBV6-3 and TRBJ2-5; no definite D call. The CDR3 is 11 residues long. The V gene lost 7 bases and the J gene lost 5 bases, with 8 bases spanning the gap. The germline CDR1 and CDR2 sequences are MNHEY and SVGEGT.

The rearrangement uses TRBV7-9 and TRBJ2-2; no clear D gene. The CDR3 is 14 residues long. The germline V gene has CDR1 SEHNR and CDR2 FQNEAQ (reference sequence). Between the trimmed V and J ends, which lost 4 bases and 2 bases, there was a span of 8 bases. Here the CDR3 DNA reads TGTGCCAGCAGCTACCCTTTCAACACCGGGGAGCTGTTTTTT. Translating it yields CASSYPFNTGELFF.